This T cell receptor (beta chain) comes out of a study of T cell changes during pregnancy in multiple sclerosis. Assay used: immunoSEQ multiplex PCR; TCRdb lists only in-frame clones, some missing. Of about 31,000 clones in the sample, about nine tenths were seen once. The CDR3 runs to 13 residues. The germline V gene encodes CDR1 LGHNT and CDR2 FRNRAP. V gave up 7 bases and J gave up 6 bases, with 12 bases separating them. This receptor was taken from a female donor with multiple sclerosis, enrolled in a pregnancy study. The rearrangement joins TRBV12-5 to TRBJ1-4; a possible D gene is TRBD1 (5 bases). The sample here was CD8+ T cells from peripheral blood mononuclear cells, taken in the second trimester of pregnancy. The CDR3 bases are TGTGCTAGTGCCACCGGGGGGGATGAAAAACTGTTTTTT. Translating gives CASATGGDEKLFF.